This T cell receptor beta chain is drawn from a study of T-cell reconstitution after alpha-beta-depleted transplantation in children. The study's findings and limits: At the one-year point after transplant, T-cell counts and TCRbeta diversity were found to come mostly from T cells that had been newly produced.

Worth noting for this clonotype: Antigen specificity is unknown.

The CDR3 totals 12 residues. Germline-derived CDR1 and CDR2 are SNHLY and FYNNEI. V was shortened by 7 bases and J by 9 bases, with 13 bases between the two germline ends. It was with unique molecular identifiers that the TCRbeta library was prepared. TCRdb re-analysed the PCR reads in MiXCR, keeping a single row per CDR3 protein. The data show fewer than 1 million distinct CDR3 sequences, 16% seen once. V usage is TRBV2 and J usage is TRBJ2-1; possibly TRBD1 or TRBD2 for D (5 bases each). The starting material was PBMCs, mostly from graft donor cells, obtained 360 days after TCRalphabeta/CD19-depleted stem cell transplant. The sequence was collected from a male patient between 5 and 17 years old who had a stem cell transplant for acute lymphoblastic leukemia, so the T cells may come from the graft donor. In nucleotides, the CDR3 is TGTGCCAGCATCGGGGCCTCGGGTGAGCAGTTCTTC. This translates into CASIGASGEQFF.